These 30 T cell receptor beta chains came from one sample sequenced in a study of T cells in narcolepsy. Method: immunoSEQ multiplex PCR; TCRdb's copy keeps in-frame clones and lacks some. Found here are some 30,000 clones, 75% to 85% of them singletons; the top ten hold under 1.3%. Material: CD45RA- memory CD4+ T cells from PBMCs. All receptors derive from a human donor with narcolepsy.

The chain is built from TRBV19 and TRBJ1-3, with D tentatively TRBD1 (6 bases). Between the trimmed V and J ends, which lost 4 bases and 3 bases, there was a span of 10 bases. Germline V gene lookup returns CDR1 LNHDA and CDR2 SQIVND (reference sequence). The CDR3 consists of 14 residues. This CDR3 is CASSKRTVGNTIYF. CDR3 sequence (DNA): TGTGCCAGTAGTAAGAGGACAGTTGGAAACACCATATATTTT.

This sequence joins TRBV28 and TRBJ2-1; 8 bases line up with TRBD1. CDR1 MDHEN and CDR2 SYDVKM come from the germline V gene. J was trimmed by 9 bases and V by 11 bases; bases with no gene match: 12. The CDR3 is 13 amino acids. The CDR3 DNA is TGTGCCGGCGGGCAGGGGGCGCGGGGTGAGCAGTTCTTC. Amino acids: CAGGQGARGEQFF.

This clone has just one count. V usage is TRBV7-6 and J usage is TRBJ2-1, with TRBD2 matching 8 bases. Germline CDR1 reads SGHVS; CDR2 reads FNYEAQ. The CDR3 totals 16 residues. V lost 4 bases and J lost 5; bases outside the gene matches: 10. This CDR3 is CASSSSVDSGNNEQFF. CDR3 in DNA: TGTGCCAGCAGCTCCTCCGTCGATAGCGGGAACAATGAGCAGTTCTTC.

The chain has TRBV5-4 and TRBJ2-3; 15 bases are shared with TRBD2. The CDR3 is 17 residues long. The V gene's germline CDR1 is SGHNT and CDR2 YYREEE (reference sequence). V gave up 4 bases and J gave up 2 bases; unmatched junction bases: 5. The CDR3 DNA sequence: TGTGCCAGCAGCCCCGGGACTAGCGGGAGGAACACAGATACGCAGTATTTT. This encodes CASSPGTSGRNTDTQYF.

J is TRBJ1-3 and V is TRBV7-8, with D unclear. The CDR3 is 13 residues long. CDR1 and CDR2 from the germline V gene are SGHVS and FQNEAQ. Deletions cut 3 bases from V and 0 bases from J, with 3 bases between. CDR3 region: CASSLPSGNTIYF. In DNA form, the CDR3 reads TGTGCCAGCAGCTTGCCCTCTGGAAACACCATATATTTT.

This clone turned up a few times. The J gene is TRBJ1-3, the V gene TRBV6-1, with 8 bases that match TRBD1. With V trimmed by 7 bases and J by 4 bases, 6 bases remained unmatched. CDR3 length: 14 amino acids. Germline CDR1 reads MNHNS; CDR2 reads SASEGT. The CDR3 DNA sequence: TGTGCCAGCATTCAGGGGGCAGGAGGAAACACCATATATTTT. This translates into CASIQGAGGNTIYF.

The V and J genes are TRBV7-9 and TRBJ1-2, with D hard to call. The CDR3 contains 13 residues. The V gene's germline CDR1 is SEHNR and CDR2 FQNEAQ (reference sequence). V was clipped by 1 base and J by 8 bases, with 11 bases between them. The CDR3, as DNA: TGTGCCAGCAGCTTAGGCACATTTGGGGGCTACACCTTC. The encoded protein is CASSLGTFGGYTF.

This clone has only a few counts. The chain carries TRBV28 and TRBJ2-2; 7 bases align to TRBD1. The ends lost 4 bases at V and 5 bases at J; junction bases unmatched: 13. Germline V CDR1 and CDR2: MDHEN, SYDVKM. The CDR3 totals 17 residues. The chain's CDR3 is CASSSLRQGDVTGELFF. CDR3 nucleotide sequence: TGTGCCAGCAGTTCCCTACGACAGGGTGATGTTACCGGGGAGCTGTTTTTT.

This chain joins TRBV6-1 and TRBJ2-7, with D possibly TRBD1 on 6 matching bases. This CDR3 is 13 amino acids long. V was cut by 6 bases and J by 1 base, with 10 bases left in between. The germline CDR1 and CDR2 sequences are MNHNS and SASEGT. The DNA for the CDR3 is TGTGCCAGCAGGTTTGGACAGTCCTACGAGCAGTACTTC. Residues: CASRFGQSYEQYF.

The rearrangement joins TRBV6-1 to TRBJ1-2; D remains ambiguous. Germline V gene data show CDR1 as MNHNS and CDR2 as SASEGT. The CDR3 has 11 amino acids. The ends were cut back, 3 bases at V and 8 bases at J, with 7 bases in the middle. Here the CDR3 DNA reads TGTGCCAGCAGTGAGGGCCGCGGCTACACCTTC. Translation: CASSEGRGYTF.

This clone turned up a few times. The J gene is TRBJ1-2, the V gene TRBV7-9; no clear D. Germline values: CDR1 SEHNR, CDR2 FQNEAQ (reference sequence). The CDR3 covers 12 residues. V lost 4 bases, J lost 10 bases, and 13 bases lay in between. The CDR3 sequence is CASSSTNMAYTF. CDR3 bases: TGTGCCAGCAGCTCTACTAATATGGCCTACACCTTC.

The V and J genes are TRBV28 and TRBJ2-1; 10 nucleotides line up with TRBD1. From germline, CDR1 is MDHEN and CDR2 SYDVKM. CDR3 length equals 15 residues. With 5 bases clipped from V and 8 bases from J, the junction kept 9 bases outside the gene matches. In DNA form, the CDR3 reads TGTGCCAGCAGTGTCGGCGGGACAGGGGAAGATGAGCAGTTCTTC. It translates to CASSVGGTGEDEQFF.

By its share, this clone is medium-sized (0.01 to 0.1%). The V gene is TRBV27, the J gene TRBJ1-1; possibly TRBD1 for D (5 bases). Germline V gene sequence: CDR1 MNHEY, CDR2 SMNVEV (reference sequence). This CDR3 comprises 15 residues. Trimming shortened V by 8 bases and J by 4 bases, and 20 bases separated the two germline ends. Written as DNA, the CDR3 is TGTGCCAGCGGGTTCGTTAAGGGGTTGGGCACTGAAGCTTTCTTT. Its translation: CASGFVKGLGTEAFF.

The CDR3 here is CASSIGGRVNNEQFF. CDR3 coding DNA: TGTGCCAGTAGTATTGGCGGGAGGGTTAACAATGAGCAGTTCTTC. The chain has TRBV19 and TRBJ2-1; 9 bases map to TRBD2. The germline gives CDR1 LNHDA, CDR2 SQIVND (reference sequence). With 3 bases clipped from V and 5 bases from J, the junction kept 5 bases outside the gene matches. This CDR3 is built from 15 residues.

The chain joins TRBV29-1 to TRBJ2-1; D is undetermined. V lost 4 bases and J lost 6, with 10 bases in between. The CDR3 runs to 12 residues. CDR1 and CDR2 (germline): SQVTM, ANQGSEA. CDR3 amino acids: CSVGNRINEQFF. The DNA of the CDR3 is TGCAGCGTTGGTAATCGTATCAATGAGCAGTTCTTC.

V usage is TRBV7-8 and J usage is TRBJ2-5, with TRBD2 identical over 7 bases. The CDR3 loop spans 15 amino acids. Trimming cost V 4 bases and J 5 bases; bases outside gene matches: 10. Germline CDR1 reads SGHVS; CDR2 reads FQNEAQ. The CDR3 here is CASSSQTTAGETQYF. DNA of the CDR3: TGTGCCAGCAGCTCTCAGACGACAGCGGGGGAGACCCAGTACTTC.

The chain combines TRBV19 with TRBJ2-3; 11 positions agree with TRBD2. Germline V gives CDR1 LNHDA, CDR2 SQIVND (reference sequence). The CDR3 totals 14 residues. Trimming cost V 6 bases and J 4 bases; bases outside gene matches: 3. The CDR3 protein is CASSQTSGADTQYF. The CDR3, as DNA: TGTGCCAGTAGCCAGACTAGCGGGGCAGATACGCAGTATTTT.

V and J are TRBV2 and TRBJ1-3; D unclear. The germline CDR1 and CDR2 sequences are SNHLY and FYNNEI. The length of the CDR3 is 12 residues. V was cut by 4 bases and J by 4 bases, with 5 bases left in between. CDR3 DNA: TGTGCCAGCAGTGGGGTAGGAAACACCATATATTTT. Its translation is CASSGVGNTIYF. Combining the CDR3 with reference TRBV2 and TRBJ1-3 gives the whole variable domain EPEVTQTPSHQVTQMGQEVILRCVPISNHLYFYWYRQILGQKVEFLVSFYNNEISEKSEIFDDQFSVERPDGSNFTLKIRSTKLEDSAMYFCASSGVGNTIYFGEGSWLTVV.

The chain is built from TRBV5-6 and TRBJ2-1; D unresolved. Trimming cost V 0 bases and J 10 bases, with 8 bases left between them. Germline CDR1 reads SGHDT; CDR2 reads YYEEEE. The CDR3 contains 12 residues. The CDR3 spells CASSLVVKEQFF. The CDR3 DNA is TGTGCCAGCAGCTTGGTGGTGAAGGAGCAGTTCTTC.

The gene calls are TRBV5-8 and TRBJ1-5; D not certain. There are 15 residues in the CDR3. V lost 0 bases and J 0 bases, leaving 7 bases between the germline ends. CDR1 and CDR2 (germline): SGHTS, YDEGEE. The CDR3 reads CASSLAWNSNQPQHF. The CDR3 DNA reads as TGTGCCAGCAGCTTGGCTTGGAATAGCAATCAGCCCCAGCATTTT.

This chain joins TRBV11-3 and TRBJ2-7; D gene unclear. Deletions cut 0 bases from V and 0 bases from J, with 3 bases between. Per germline, CDR1 SGHNT and CDR2 YENEEA. The CDR3 totals 13 residues. CDR3 sequence reads: CASSLDFSYEQYF. The CDR3 DNA sequence: TGTGCCAGCAGCTTAGACTTCTCCTACGAGCAGTACTTC.

This clone appeared a single time. V usage is TRBV27 and J usage is TRBJ2-7; tentative D call: TRBD1 (8 bases). V gave up 5 bases and J gave up 6 bases, with 17 bases separating them. The CDR3 runs to 14 residues. Germline values: CDR1 MNHEY, CDR2 SMNVEV (reference sequence). The CDR3 DNA follows: TGTGCCAGCAGTAAACAGGGGGGGGGCAGCGAGCAGTACTTC. It yields the protein CASSKQGGGSEQYF.

This clone was seen a few times. The CDR3 loop is CASSVQNTGELFF. The CDR3 DNA follows: TGTGCCAGCAGTGTACAGAACACCGGGGAGCTGTTTTTT. The chain has TRBV6-1 and TRBJ2-2; no definite D call. The CDR3 consists of 13 residues. Trimming stripped 4 bases from V and 1 base from J, with 4 bases between. Germline V lookup: CDR1 MNHNS, CDR2 SASEGT.

The rearrangement uses TRBV7-8 and TRBJ1-4, with D uncertain. There are 13 residues in the CDR3. Germline V lookup: CDR1 SGHVS, CDR2 FQNEAQ. The V gene lost 3 bases and the J gene lost 7 bases, with 9 bases spanning the gap. CDR3 in amino acids: CASSFGRGEKLFF. Written as DNA, the CDR3 is TGTGCCAGCAGCTTCGGGCGGGGTGAAAAACTGTTTTTT.

V is TRBV14 and J is TRBJ1-6; no firm D call. Germline CDR1 is SGHDN and CDR2 is FVKESK. The CDR3 loop spans 15 amino acids. Trimming removed 0 bases from V and 7 bases from J, with 10 bases in between. CDR3 in amino acids: CASSQDRRSNSPLHF. CDR3 DNA sequence: TGTGCCAGCAGCCAAGATCGTAGGTCGAATTCACCCCTCCACTTT.

This chain uses TRBV11-1 with TRBJ2-1; the D is unclear. The CDR3 spans 15 residues. V was cut by 0 bases and J by 13 bases, with 19 bases left in between. Germline V gene data show CDR1 as SGHAT and CDR2 as FQDESV (reference sequence). The CDR3, as DNA: TGTGCCAGCAGCTTAGCGGGATTGATGCTCCCGATTCAGTTCTTC. Protein product: CASSLAGLMLPIQFF.

The chain's CDR3 is CASSLELGLGEQFF. CDR3 nucleotide sequence: TGTGCCAGCAGCTTAGAACTCGGGTTGGGCGAGCAGTTCTTC. The chain links TRBV11-2 to TRBJ2-1; no clear D gene. The germline CDR1 and CDR2 sequences are SGHAT and FQNNGV. CDR3 length: 14 amino acids. V was shortened by 0 bases and J by 10 bases, with 13 bases between the two germline ends.

The rearrangement uses TRBV5-4 and TRBJ1-1; D might be TRBD1 (6 bases). Trimming removed 1 base from V and 4 bases from J, with 11 bases in between. Germline CDR1 SGHNT, CDR2 YYREEE (reference sequence). This CDR3 is 14 amino acids long. The DNA for the CDR3 is TGTGCCAGCAGCTTGTCCAGGGGATTCACTGAAGCTTTCTTT. Protein sequence: CASSLSRGFTEAFF.

The chain uses TRBV5-1 and TRBJ1-1; possible D gene TRBD1, 5 bases. V was shortened by 5 bases and J by 1 base, with 15 bases between the two germline ends. Germline CDR1 is SGHRS and CDR2 is YFSETQ. The CDR3 runs to 15 residues. CDR3 nucleotide sequence: TGCGCCAGCAGGCCGGGGGATCAGGCGAACACTGAAGCTTTCTTT. As protein: CASRPGDQANTEAFF.

This clone has just one count. The chain joins TRBV7-9 to TRBJ1-6; possibly TRBD1 for D (5 bases). The CDR3 runs 14 residues. The V gene lost 5 bases and the J gene lost 6 bases, with 11 bases spanning the gap. Per germline, CDR1 SEHNR and CDR2 FQNEAQ (reference sequence). CDR3 residues: CASSLGTVNSPLHF. CDR3 coding DNA: TGTGCCAGCAGCCTAGGGACGGTTAATTCACCCCTCCACTTT.